This TCR beta chain was captured by sequencing in a study of cytomegalovirus exposure and HLA in healthy donors. Here immunoSEQ multiplex PCR was the method, and the copy in TCRdb shows in-frame clones only, minus some. The table lists some 170,000 clones, 80% to 90% of them singletons. V lost 8 bases and J lost 5, with 12 bases in between. This CDR3 has 12 residues. Germline V gene sequence: CDR1 LNHNV, CDR2 YYDKDF (reference sequence). This clone was counted a few times. Its antigen is unknown. General observations from the study: Reported performance of the classifier showed diagnosis of cytomegalovirus status with high specificity and sensitivity. Rarity marked most TCR sequences, yet some public TCRs occurred in many donors. Among the CMV-associated chains, three were confirmed in vitro as specific for CMV antigens.

The chain recombines TRBV15 with TRBJ2-5; the D gene is possibly TRBD1 (5 bases). This clonotype was sampled from a woman in her 30s in good health and CMV-seronegative. The sequencing sample was made of PBMCs. As DNA, the CDR3 is TGTGCCACCGCACAGGTTGGGGAGACCCAGTACTTC. It is translated as CATAQVGETQYF.